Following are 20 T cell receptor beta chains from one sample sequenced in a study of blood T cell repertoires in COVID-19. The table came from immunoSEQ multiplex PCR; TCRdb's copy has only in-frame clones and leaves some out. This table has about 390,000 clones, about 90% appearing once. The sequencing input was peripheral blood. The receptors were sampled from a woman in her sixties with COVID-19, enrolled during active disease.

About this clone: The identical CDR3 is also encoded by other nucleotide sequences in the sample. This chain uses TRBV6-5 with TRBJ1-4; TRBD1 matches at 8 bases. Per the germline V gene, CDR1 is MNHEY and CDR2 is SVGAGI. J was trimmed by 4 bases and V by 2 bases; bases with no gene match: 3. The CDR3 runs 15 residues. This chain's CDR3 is CASSYTTGDNEKLFF. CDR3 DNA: TGTGCCAGCAGTTACACGACAGGGGATAATGAAAAACTGTTTTTT.

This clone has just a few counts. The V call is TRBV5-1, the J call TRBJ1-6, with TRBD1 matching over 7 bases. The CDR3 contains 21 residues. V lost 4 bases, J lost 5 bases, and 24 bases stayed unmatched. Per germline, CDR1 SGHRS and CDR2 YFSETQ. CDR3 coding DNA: TGCGCCAGCAGCCACGACCGACAGGGAGCCCTTACACCTCCTCATAATTCACCCCTCCACTTT. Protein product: CASSHDRQGALTPPHNSPLHF.

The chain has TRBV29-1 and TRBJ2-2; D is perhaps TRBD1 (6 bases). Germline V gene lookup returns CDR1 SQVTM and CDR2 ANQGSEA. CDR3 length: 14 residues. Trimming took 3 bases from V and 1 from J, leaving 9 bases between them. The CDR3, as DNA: TGCAGCGTTGATAGGGGGATGAACACCGGGGAGCTGTTTTTT. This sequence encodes CSVDRGMNTGELFF.

CDR3 coding DNA: TGCGCCAGCTCCCGGCGGGACAGGGCACTTGGGAGCGGGGAGCTGTTTTTT. Translated: CASSRRDRALGSGELFF. The chain couples TRBV5-1 to TRBJ2-2; 9 positions agree with TRBD1. V shed 7 bases, J shed 7 bases, and the junction held 17 bases outside the gene matches. The CDR3 totals 17 residues. Looked up from germline, CDR1 is SGHRS and CDR2 is YFSETQ.

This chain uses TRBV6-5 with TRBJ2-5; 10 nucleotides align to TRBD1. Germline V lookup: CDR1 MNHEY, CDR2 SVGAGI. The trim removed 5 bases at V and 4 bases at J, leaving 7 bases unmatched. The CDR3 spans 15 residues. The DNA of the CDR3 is TGTGCCAGCAGTCGACAGGGGGCGCGAGGAGAGACCCAGTACTTC. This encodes CASSRQGARGETQYF.

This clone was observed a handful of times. Here the CDR3 reads CASSRTGYEPQHF. In DNA, the CDR3 is TGTGCCAGCAGCCGGACAGGTTATGAGCCCCAGCATTTT. The rearrangement uses TRBV7-9 and TRBJ1-5; 7 bases are shared with TRBD1. CDR1 is SEHNR, CDR2 FQNEAQ, per germline (reference sequence). CDR3 size: 13 residues. After removal of 5 bases from V and 8 bases from J, the junction contained 6 bases not matched to a gene.

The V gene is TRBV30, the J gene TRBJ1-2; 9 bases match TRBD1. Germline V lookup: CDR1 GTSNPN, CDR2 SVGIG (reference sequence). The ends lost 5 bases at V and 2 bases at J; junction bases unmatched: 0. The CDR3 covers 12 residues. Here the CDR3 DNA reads TGTGCCTGGGGGACAGGGAACTATGGCTACACCTTC. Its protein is CAWGTGNYGYTF. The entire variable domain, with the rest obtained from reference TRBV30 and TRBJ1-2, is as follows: SQTIHQWPATLVQPVGSPLSLECTVEGTSNPNLYWYRQAAGRGLQLLFYSVGIGQISSEVPQNLSASRPQDRQFILSSKKLLLSDSGFYLCAWGTGNYGYTFGSGTRLTVV.

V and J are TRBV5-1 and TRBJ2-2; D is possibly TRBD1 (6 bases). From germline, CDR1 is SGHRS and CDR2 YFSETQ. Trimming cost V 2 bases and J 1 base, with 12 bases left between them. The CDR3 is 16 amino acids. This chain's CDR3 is CASSFWTAVNTGELFF. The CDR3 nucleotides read TGCGCCAGCAGCTTTTGGACAGCAGTGAACACCGGGGAGCTGTTTTTT.

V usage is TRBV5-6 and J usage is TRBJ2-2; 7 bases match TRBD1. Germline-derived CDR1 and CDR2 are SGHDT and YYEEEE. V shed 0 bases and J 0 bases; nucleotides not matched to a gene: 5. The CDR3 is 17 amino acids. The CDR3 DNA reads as TGTGCCAGCAGCTTGGACGGACAGGACGCGAACACCGGGGAGCTGTTTTTT. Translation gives CASSLDGQDANTGELFF.

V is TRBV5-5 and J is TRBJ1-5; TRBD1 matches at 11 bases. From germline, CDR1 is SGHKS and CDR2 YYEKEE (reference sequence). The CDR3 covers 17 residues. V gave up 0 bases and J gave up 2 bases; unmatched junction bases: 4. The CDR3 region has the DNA TGTGCCAGCAGCTTGGGGACAGGGGGCGGTGGCAATCAGCCCCAGCATTTT. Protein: CASSLGTGGGGNQPQHF.

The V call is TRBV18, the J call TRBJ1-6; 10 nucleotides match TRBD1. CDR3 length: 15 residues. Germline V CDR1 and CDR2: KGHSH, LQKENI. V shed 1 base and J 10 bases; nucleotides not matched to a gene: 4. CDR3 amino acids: CASSPLDRGLSPLHF. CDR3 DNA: TGTGCCAGCTCACCACTCGACAGGGGGCTCTCACCCCTCCACTTT.

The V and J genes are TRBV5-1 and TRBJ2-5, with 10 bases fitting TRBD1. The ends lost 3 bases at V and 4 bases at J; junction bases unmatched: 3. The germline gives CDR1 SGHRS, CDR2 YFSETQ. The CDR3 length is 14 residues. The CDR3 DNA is TGCGCCAGCAGCTCCGGACAGGGGGGAGAGACCCAGTACTTC. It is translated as CASSSGQGGETQYF.

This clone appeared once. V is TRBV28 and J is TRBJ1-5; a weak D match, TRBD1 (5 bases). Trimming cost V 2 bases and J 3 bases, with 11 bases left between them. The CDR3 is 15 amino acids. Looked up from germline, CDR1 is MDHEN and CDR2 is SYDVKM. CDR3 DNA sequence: TGTGCCAGCAGTTTACCAGGGCCAGCCAATCAGCCCCAGCATTTT. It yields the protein CASSLPGPANQPQHF.

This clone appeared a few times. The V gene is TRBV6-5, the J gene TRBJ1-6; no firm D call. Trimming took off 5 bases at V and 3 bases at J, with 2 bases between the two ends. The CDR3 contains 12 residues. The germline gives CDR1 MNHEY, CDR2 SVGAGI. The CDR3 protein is CASSLYNSPLHF. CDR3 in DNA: TGTGCCAGCAGTCTCTATAATTCACCCCTCCACTTT.

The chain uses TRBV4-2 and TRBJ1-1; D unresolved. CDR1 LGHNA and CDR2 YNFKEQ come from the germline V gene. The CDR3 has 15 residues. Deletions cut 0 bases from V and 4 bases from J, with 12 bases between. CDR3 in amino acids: CASSQDRRGTTEAFF. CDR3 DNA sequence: TGTGCCAGCAGCCAAGATCGACGGGGAACCACTGAAGCTTTCTTT.

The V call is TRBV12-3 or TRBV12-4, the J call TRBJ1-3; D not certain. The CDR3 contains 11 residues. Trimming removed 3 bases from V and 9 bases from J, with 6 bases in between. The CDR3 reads CASSLRSTIYF. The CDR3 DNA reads TGTGCCAGCAGTTTGAGAAGCACCATATATTTT.

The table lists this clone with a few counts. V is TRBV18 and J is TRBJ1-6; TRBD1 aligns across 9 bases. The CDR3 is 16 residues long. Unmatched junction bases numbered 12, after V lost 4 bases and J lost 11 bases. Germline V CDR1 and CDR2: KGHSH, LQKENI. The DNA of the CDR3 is TGTGCCAGCTCACAGCTCCGGGACAGGGCCAATCCACCCCTCCACTTT. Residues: CASSQLRDRANPPLHF.

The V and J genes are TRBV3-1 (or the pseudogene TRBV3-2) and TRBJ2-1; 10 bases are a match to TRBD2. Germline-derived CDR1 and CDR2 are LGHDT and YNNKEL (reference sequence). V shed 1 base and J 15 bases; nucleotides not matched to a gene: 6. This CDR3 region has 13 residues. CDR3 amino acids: CASSQGLAGARFF. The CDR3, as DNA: TGTGCCAGCAGCCAAGGTCTAGCGGGGGCCCGGTTCTTC.

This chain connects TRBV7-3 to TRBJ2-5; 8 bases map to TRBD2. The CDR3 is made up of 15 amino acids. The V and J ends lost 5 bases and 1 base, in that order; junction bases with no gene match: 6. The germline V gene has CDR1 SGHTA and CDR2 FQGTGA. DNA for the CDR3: TGTGCCAGCAGCCGAAACGGGGGGGCCCAAGAGACCCAGTACTTC. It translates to CASSRNGGAQETQYF. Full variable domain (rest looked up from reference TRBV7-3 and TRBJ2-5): GAGVSQTPSNKVTEKGKYVELRCDPISGHTALYWYRQSLGQGPEFLIYFQGTGAADDSGLPNDRFFAVRPEGSVSTLKIQRTERGDSAVYLCASSRNGGAQETQYFGPGTRLLVL.

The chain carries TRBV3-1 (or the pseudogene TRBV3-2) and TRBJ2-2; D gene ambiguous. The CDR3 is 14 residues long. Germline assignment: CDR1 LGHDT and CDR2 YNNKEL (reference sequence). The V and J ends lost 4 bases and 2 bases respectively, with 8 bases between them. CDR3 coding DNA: TGTGCCAGCAGCCTGAGTAGTAACACCGGGGAGCTGTTTTTT. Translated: CASSLSSNTGELFF.